Below, 14 T cell receptor beta chains from the same sample are listed, as sequenced in a study of CD4 T cells in relation to SARS-CoV-2 and coronaviruses. Their target antigens are unknown. Clones were sequenced by immunoSEQ multiplex PCR, and TCRdb holds only the in-frame ones, with some missing. The top ten hold about 1.2% of the sample, which has around 41,000 clones, approximately 84% seen once. The sequencing sample was made of naive CD4+ T cells from PBMCs, cultured in vitro. Noted subset: naive CD4+ T cells isolated by negative enrichment. The receptors were sampled from an adult with COVID-19.

The chain is built from TRBV5-5 and TRBJ1-3; D gene ambiguous. V was shortened by 0 bases and J by 1 base, with 2 bases between the two germline ends. Germline V gene sequence: CDR1 SGHKS, CDR2 YYEKEE (reference sequence). The CDR3 sequence is 13 residues long. The CDR3 is CASSLGSGNTIYF. The DNA of the CDR3 is TGTGCCAGCAGCTTGGGGTCTGGAAACACCATATATTTT.

The rearrangement links TRBV25-1 to TRBJ2-1; 8 nucleotides align to TRBD1. Losses at the gene ends were 8 bases for V and 2 bases for J; bases not matched to a gene: 2. The CDR3 loop spans 13 amino acids. The germline gives CDR1 MGHDK, CDR2 SYGVNS. CDR3 amino acids: CASGDRPYNEQFF. The CDR3 region has the DNA TGTGCCAGCGGGGACAGGCCCTACAATGAGCAGTTCTTC.

The J gene is TRBJ2-2, the V gene TRBV12-5; 9 nucleotides agree with TRBD1. The CDR3 totals 14 residues. V trimming: 3 bases; J trimming: 5 bases; junction bases outside the gene matches: 1. Germline CDR1 LGHNT, CDR2 FRNRAP. The CDR3 is CASGLQGATGELFF. CDR3 DNA: TGTGCTAGTGGTTTACAGGGGGCTACCGGGGAGCTGTTTTTT.

This chain joins TRBV19 and TRBJ2-5, with D tentatively TRBD1 (5 bases). CDR1 LNHDA and CDR2 SQIVND come from the germline V gene (reference sequence). There are 13 residues in the CDR3. Trimming left V 6 bases short and J 7 bases short, with 15 bases between. The DNA for the CDR3 is TGTGCCAGTAGCCTTGGGCTTCAGGGGACCCAGTACTTC. Protein sequence: CASSLGLQGTQYF.

The chain joins TRBV2 to TRBJ1-6; D not certain. CDR1 is SNHLY and CDR2 is FYNNEI in the germline V gene. Trimming cost V 3 bases and J 7 bases, with 7 bases left between them. The CDR3 length is 13 residues. CDR3 amino acids: CASSDEWNSPLHF. The CDR3, as DNA: TGTGCCAGCAGTGACGAGTGGAATTCACCCCTCCACTTT.

The rearrangement links TRBV6-2 or TRBV6-3 to TRBJ1-1; maybe TRBD1 (5 bases). From germline, CDR1 is MNHEY and CDR2 SVGEGT. The length of the CDR3 is 16 residues. V lost 0 bases and J 5 bases, leaving 16 bases between the germline ends. CDR3 sequence: CASSYSTGATWTEAFF. As DNA, the CDR3 is TGTGCCAGCAGTTACTCAACCGGGGCGACGTGGACTGAAGCTTTCTTT.

This chain joins TRBV30 and TRBJ1-4, with TRBD1 matching 7 bases. V lost 1 base, J lost 10 bases, and 12 bases stayed unmatched. This CDR3 is built from 15 residues. Germline loops: CDR1 GTSNPN, CDR2 SVGIG (reference sequence). CDR3 sequence (DNA): TGTGCCTGGAGTGCGCAACGAAGGGGGCCAGGAAAACTGTTTTTT. This encodes CAWSAQRRGPGKLFF.

The chain is built from TRBV4-1 and TRBJ2-1, with D perhaps being TRBD1 or TRBD2 (6 bases each). The ends were cut back, 1 base at V and 9 bases at J, with 19 bases in the middle. Germline V gene lookup returns CDR1 MGHRA and CDR2 YSYEKL. The CDR3 runs 16 residues. The CDR3 nucleotides are TGCGCCAGCAGCCAAGCTCGGGGGCCAGGTTTTGGTGAGCAGTTCTTC. Protein: CASSQARGPGFGEQFF.

This clone was detected a few times. J is TRBJ2-1 and V is TRBV3-1 (or the pseudogene TRBV3-2); no clear D. Germline loops: CDR1 LGHDT, CDR2 YNNKEL (reference sequence). Trimming took off 1 base at V and 3 bases at J, with 10 bases between the two ends. The CDR3 length is 15 residues. This CDR3 is CASSQAPDNYNEQFF. DNA of the CDR3: TGTGCCAGCAGCCAAGCCCCAGACAACTACAATGAGCAGTTCTTC.

This sequence joins TRBV20-1 and TRBJ1-5; D is ambiguous. Germline CDR1 is DFQATT and CDR2 is SNEGSKA (reference sequence). This CDR3 has 13 amino acids. The germline V and J ends were trimmed by 3 bases and 3 bases, with 9 bases remaining between them. CDR3 sequence (DNA): TGCAGTGCTAGTACTGGAGTCAATCAGCCCCAGCATTTT. Residues: CSASTGVNQPQHF.

CDR3 residues: CASSFGGGGEQFF. The CDR3, as DNA: TGTGCCAGCAGTTTCGGTGGTGGGGGTGAGCAGTTCTTC. This chain links TRBV27 with TRBJ2-1; TRBD1 or TRBD2 may be the D gene (5 bases each). The germline gives CDR1 MNHEY, CDR2 SMNVEV (reference sequence). The CDR3 runs 13 residues. The V gene lost 3 bases and the J gene lost 9 bases, with 12 bases spanning the gap.

This chain uses TRBV28 with TRBJ1-2; 9 bases line up with TRBD1. J was trimmed by 5 bases and V by 5 bases; bases with no gene match: 9. The CDR3 covers 15 residues. Germline V gives CDR1 MDHEN, CDR2 SYDVKM. The CDR3 nucleotides read TGTGCCAGCAGTCCACCGGGACAGGGTTTGTATGGCTACACCTTC. Protein product: CASSPPGQGLYGYTF.

V usage is TRBV29-1 and J usage is TRBJ2-7, with D uncertain. Trimming removed 4 bases at V and 5 bases at J, with 15 bases between. This CDR3 has 13 amino acids. The germline CDR1 and CDR2 sequences are SQVTM and ANQGSEA. CDR3 residues: CSVGAGGRDEQYF. The DNA of the CDR3 is TGCAGCGTTGGGGCAGGTGGAAGGGACGAGCAGTACTTC.

The V gene is TRBV4-3, the J gene TRBJ1-1; D remains ambiguous. V gave up 1 base and J gave up 1 base, with 4 bases separating them. The CDR3 runs 13 residues. Germline V gives CDR1 LGHNA, CDR2 YSLEER. DNA of the CDR3: TGCGCCAGCAGCCAAGTGAGGAACACTGAAGCTTTCTTT. Translating gives CASSQVRNTEAFF.